This TCR beta chain was documented in a study of CD8 T cells in Susac syndrome. The authors negatively isolated CD8+ and CD4+ T cells and FACS-enriched TEMRA cells. After extraction with the RNeasy kit, about 0.5 to 1 ug of the RNA was reverse transcribed using random hexamers. TCRdb reprocessed the immunoSEQ multiplex PCR reads via MiXCR and lists one record per CDR3 protein. The sample lists about 280,000 distinct CDR3 sequences; 70% to 90% were seen once. The CDR3 consists of 13 residues. CDR1 and CDR2 from the germline V gene are SEHNR and FQNEAQ (reference sequence). Between the trimmed V and J ends, which lost 5 bases and 0 bases, there was a span of 8 bases.

This sequence was found in a human donor with multiple sclerosis. The sample was CD8+ T cells from PBMCs. This chain uses TRBV7-9 with TRBJ2-7; D is unresolved. The chain's CDR3 is CASSTGPSYEQYF. CDR3 nucleotide sequence: TGTGCCAGCAGCACCGGGCCCTCCTACGAGCAGTACTTC. The full variable domain, rest sourced from reference TRBV7-9 and TRBJ2-7, is DTGVSQNPRHKITKRGQNVTFRCDPISEHNRLYWYRQTLGQGPEFLTYFQNEAQLEKSRLLSDRFSAERPKGSFSTLEIQRTEQGDSAMYLCASSTGPSYEQYFGPGTRLTVT.